This T cell receptor delta chain was retrieved from a study of Vδ1+ human thymocytes listed by TCRdb under 2018. As for the study more broadly: As a data resource, the study described the mRNA-level TRG and TRD CDR3 repertoires found in highly purified Vdelta1+ thymocytes taken from young children. Earlier work had validated the multiplex-based CDR3 amplicon strategy against 5'RACE-based methods for generating CDR3 amplicons.

V drops 3 bases and J drops 4 bases, leaving 15 bases in between. The CDR3, from cysteine to phenylalanine, totals 15 residues. Only CDR3 DNA remains: 45 bases, in frame from the first base. In the germline V gene, CDR1 corresponds to TSWWSYY and CDR2 to QGS. The paper's findings and limits, for the study overall: No clustering by age or sex was observed, so analyses did not stratify donors by these variables. Around 20% of thymic TRD sequences were found to be Vdelta2 (and few were Vdelta3) despite high sort purity, in contrast to peripheral blood Vdelta1+ controls. Many TRG clonotypes were shared between donors (up to about 6.9x10^3), whereas TRD repertoires were essentially private (max 116 shared). In contrast to oligoclonal peripheral blood repertoires, thymic TRG and TRD repertoires appeared to be highly polyclonal with Gaussian CDR3 length distributions. The authors advised highly purified populations and single-cell validation, since unexpected Vdelta2 sequences could cause misinterpretation of bulk repertoire data.

Thymic samples were depleted of alphabeta T cells, then CD3+ TCRVdelta1+ TCRVdelta2- thymocytes were FACS-sorted. The purity of the sorted Vdelta1+ thymocytes was between about 96% and 99.6%. The thymic specimens were obtained from 8 paediatric patients who were undergoing corrective cardiac surgery and ranged in age from about 5 days to 16 months. Thymic tissue was dispersed and mononuclear cells isolated on a Histopaque-1077 density gradient. The staining antibodies were anti-TCRVdelta1 clone TS8.2, anti-TCRVdelta2 clone B6, anti-CD3 clone HIT3a and anti-TCRalphabeta clone IP26. RNA was extracted with the RNeasy mini kit and reverse transcribed using Superscript III. CDR3 amplicons were produced by multiplex PCR using pooled V-gene forward primers and a constant-region reverse primer with Illumina adaptor overhangs. After gel purification, the amplicons were indexed with Nextera index primers over eight extra PCR cycles and then purified using AMPure XP beads. Sequencing of the libraries was done on an Illumina MiSeq using paired-end 250 bp reads, dual indexing and a roughly 20% PhiX spike-in. In the original analysis: Read quality was checked with FastQC, and TRG read pairs were merged using ea-utils fastq-join. Annotation of sequences was performed with IMGT/HighV-QUEST, only productive sequences with unambiguous V-gene assignment were retained, and clonotypes were defined by identical CDR3 sequence. Downstream analysis used VDJtools 1.1.1, tcR 2.2.3, Treemap and vegan Shannon diversity in R 3.4.4. TCRdb called clones anew from the public reads via CATT; matching DNA rows were later pooled. The V and J calls and clone size come from TCRdb's table, not from the authors' own analysis. This sample is represented by 20,000 to 25,000 delta-chain clones; 8% to 10% of them were singletons. Roughly 0.98% of the sample is held by the ten biggest clonotypes.

This clone was observed a few times. The antigen this receptor binds is unknown. No base quality information exists; no much larger clone differs at one position. Sequences were obtained from Vdelta1+ gamma-delta thymocytes from the thymus. The cell subset or site label, read with the paper, signifies: FACS-sorted CD3+ TCRalphabeta- TCRVdelta1+ TCRVdelta2- thymocytes. The TCR was taken from a child in the first two years of life who had congenital heart surgery. This chain is built from TRDV1 and TRDJ1; too little of a D gene remains to name it. The DNA sequence follows: TGTGCTCTTGGGGAGGGCTTTCTTCAGGACGATAAACTCATCTTT. Translation gives CALGEGFLQDDKLIF.